This is a list of T cell receptor beta chains from one sample in a study of immune evolution from preneoplasia to lung adenocarcinoma. Using immunoSEQ multiplex PCR, the repertoire was profiled, and TCRdb retains in-frame clones only, with some absent. Of roughly 28,000 clones listed, 74% are singletons. What was sequenced was FFPE invasive lung adenocarcinoma tissue. Every receptor here comes from a person between 55 and 70 years old with invasive lung adenocarcinoma. Some clones in this sample may be carry-over from other donors' samples. The CDR3 runs from the conserved cysteine through the conserved F or W. The order of the fields is V gene, clone size, D gene, J gene, CDR3 DNA, CDR3 protein. D genes are given only for firm matches. Where a row states a size, it is once, few, many or the class of an expanded clone; other rows omit it.

>TRBV6-4|.|.|TRBJ2-3
TGTGCCAGCAGCAGGACGGCTAGCACAGATACGCAGTATTTT
CASSRTASTDTQYF
>TRBV18|few|.|TRBJ2-7
TGTGCCAGCTCACCGCCGGGCTCTCAGCTCACCTACGAGCAGTACTTC
CASSPPGSQLTYEQYF
>TRBV11-3|.|.|TRBJ2-2
TGTGCCAGCAGCCCTTTGACAGTGTCGACCGGGGAGCTGTTTTTT
CASSPLTVSTGELFF
>TRBV6-5|few|TRBD1|TRBJ2-7
TGTGCCAGCGCGTATAGGGACAGGGTACTCGAGCAGTACTTC
CASAYRDRVLEQYF
>TRBV18|.|TRBD1|TRBJ2-7
TGTGCCAGCTCACCTCAGGGGGCGGTGGAAAAGGACTTC
CASSPQGAVEKDF
>TRBV11-2|few|.|TRBJ1-1
TGTGCCAGCAGCTTAGATAAACGGGGGGCTTTCTTT
CASSLDKRGAFF
>TRBV18|few|.|TRBJ2-3
TGTGCCAGCTCTCCACCAGGTGCAGATACGCAGTATTTT
CASSPPGADTQYF
>TRBV5-6|few|TRBD1|TRBJ1-4
TGTGCCAGCAGCTTACAGGGGACAGGGGGCCTAGAAAAACTGTTTTTT
CASSLQGTGGLEKLFF
>TRBV19|.|.|TRBJ1-5
TGTGCCAGTAGTTGGTCAGGGTATAGCAATCAGCCCCAGCATTTT
CASSWSGYSNQPQHF
>TRBV4-1|.|TRBD1|TRBJ2-7
TGCGCCAGCAGCCAAGATCACAGGGGAACCTACGAGCAGTACTTC
CASSQDHRGTYEQYF
>TRBV6-4|.|.|TRBJ2-2
TGTGCCAGCAGTGAGGGCGGGACCAACACCGGGGAGCTGTTTTTT
CASSEGGTNTGELFF
>TRBV28|.|TRBD1|TRBJ2-6
TGTGCCTCAATCCCCGGGACAGGCCGACAAGGTGCTGGGGCCAACGTCCTGACTTTC
CASIPGTGRQGAGANVLTF
>TRBV14|.|TRBD1|TRBJ2-6
TGTGCCAGCAGCCAACCGGGACAGGGAGCCGGGGCCAACGTCCTGACTTTC
CASSQPGQGAGANVLTF
>TRBV28|.|.|TRBJ2-7
TGTGCCAGCAAACAAGTGGACGAGCAGTACTTC
CASKQVDEQYF
>TRBV6-1|.|TRBD2|TRBJ2-2
TGTGCCAGCGGGGGACTAGCGGGAGTCACCGGGGAGCTGTTTTTT
CASGGLAGVTGELFF
>TRBV9|once|.|TRBJ2-6
TGTGCCAGCAGCCCGAGAGCTGGGGCCAACGTCCTGACTTTC
CASSPRAGANVLTF
>TRBV30|.|TRBD1|TRBJ2-2
TGTGCCTGCCCCACCACAGGGGGCAGGACCGGGGAGCTGTTTTTT
CACPTTGGRTGELFF